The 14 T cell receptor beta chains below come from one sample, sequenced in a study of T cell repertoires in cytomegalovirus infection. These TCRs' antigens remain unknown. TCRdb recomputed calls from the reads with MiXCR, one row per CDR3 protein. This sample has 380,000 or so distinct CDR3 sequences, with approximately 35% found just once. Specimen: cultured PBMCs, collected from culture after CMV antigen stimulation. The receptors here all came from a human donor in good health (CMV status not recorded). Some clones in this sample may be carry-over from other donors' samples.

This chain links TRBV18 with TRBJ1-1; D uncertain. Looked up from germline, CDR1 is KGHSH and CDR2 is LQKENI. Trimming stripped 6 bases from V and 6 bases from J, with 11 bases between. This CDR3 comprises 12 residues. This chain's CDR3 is CASSPGSSEAFF. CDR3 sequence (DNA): TGTGCCAGCTCTCCCGGGAGCTCTGAAGCTTTCTTT.

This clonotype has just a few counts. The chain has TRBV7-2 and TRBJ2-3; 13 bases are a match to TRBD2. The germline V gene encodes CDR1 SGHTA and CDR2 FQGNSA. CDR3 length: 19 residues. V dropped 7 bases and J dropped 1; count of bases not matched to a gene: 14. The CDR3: CASTPGLAGFLIGTDTQYF. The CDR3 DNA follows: TGTGCCAGCACCCCGGGACTAGCGGGATTTTTAATTGGCACAGATACGCAGTATTTT.

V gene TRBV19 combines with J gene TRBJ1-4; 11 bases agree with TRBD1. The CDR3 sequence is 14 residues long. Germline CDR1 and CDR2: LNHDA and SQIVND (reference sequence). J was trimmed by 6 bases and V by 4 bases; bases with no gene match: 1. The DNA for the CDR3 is TGTGCCAGTAGTAGGGACAGGGGGGATGAAAAACTGTTTTTT. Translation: CASSRDRGDEKLFF.

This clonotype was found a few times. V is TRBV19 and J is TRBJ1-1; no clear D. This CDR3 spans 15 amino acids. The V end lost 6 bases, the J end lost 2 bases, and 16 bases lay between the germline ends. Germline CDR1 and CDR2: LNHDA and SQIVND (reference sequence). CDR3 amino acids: CASSLRTDGNTEAFF. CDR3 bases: TGTGCCAGTAGCCTCCGCACCGACGGAAACACTGAAGCTTTCTTT.

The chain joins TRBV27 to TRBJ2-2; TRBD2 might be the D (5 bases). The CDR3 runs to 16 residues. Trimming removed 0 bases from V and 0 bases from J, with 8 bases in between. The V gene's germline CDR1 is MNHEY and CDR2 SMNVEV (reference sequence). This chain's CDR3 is CASSLSGGPNTGELFF. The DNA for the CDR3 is TGTGCCAGCAGTTTATCCGGCGGGCCGAACACCGGGGAGCTGTTTTTT.

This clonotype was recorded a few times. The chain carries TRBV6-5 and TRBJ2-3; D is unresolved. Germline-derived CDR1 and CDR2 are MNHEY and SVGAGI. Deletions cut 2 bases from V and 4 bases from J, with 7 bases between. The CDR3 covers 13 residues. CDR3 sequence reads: CASSYRVADTQYF. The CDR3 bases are TGTGCCAGCAGTTACCGGGTCGCAGATACGCAGTATTTT.

CDR3 nucleotides: TGTGCCACCAGTGATACGGACAGGGGGAACACCGGGGAGCTGTTTTTT. Amino acid sequence: CATSDTDRGNTGELFF. This sequence joins TRBV24-1 and TRBJ2-2, with 9 bases matching TRBD1. The germline CDR1 and CDR2 sequences are KGHDR and SFDVKD. The CDR3 loop spans 16 amino acids. The V gene end was trimmed by 3 bases and the J gene end by 1 base; junction bases not matched to a gene: 2.

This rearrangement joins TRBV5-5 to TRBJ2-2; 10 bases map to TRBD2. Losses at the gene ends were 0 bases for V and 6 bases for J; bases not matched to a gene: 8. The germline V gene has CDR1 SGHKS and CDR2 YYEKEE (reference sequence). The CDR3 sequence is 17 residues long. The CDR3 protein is CASSLGPKREGPGELFF. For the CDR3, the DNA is TGTGCCAGCAGCTTGGGTCCTAAGCGGGAGGGCCCCGGGGAGCTGTTTTTT.

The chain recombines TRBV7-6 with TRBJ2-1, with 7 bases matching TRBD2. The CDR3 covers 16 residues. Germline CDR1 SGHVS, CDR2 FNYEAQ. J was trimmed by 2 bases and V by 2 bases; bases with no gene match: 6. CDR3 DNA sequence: TGTGCCAGCAGCTTAAGAACTAGCGCCACCTACAATGAGCAGTTCTTC. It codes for CASSLRTSATYNEQFF.

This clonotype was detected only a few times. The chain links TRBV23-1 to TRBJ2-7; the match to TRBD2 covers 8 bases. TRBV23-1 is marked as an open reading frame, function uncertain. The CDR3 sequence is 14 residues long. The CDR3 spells CASKLAVGSYEQYV. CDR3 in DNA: TGCGCCAGCAAACTAGCGGTGGGCTCCTACGAGCAGTACGTT.

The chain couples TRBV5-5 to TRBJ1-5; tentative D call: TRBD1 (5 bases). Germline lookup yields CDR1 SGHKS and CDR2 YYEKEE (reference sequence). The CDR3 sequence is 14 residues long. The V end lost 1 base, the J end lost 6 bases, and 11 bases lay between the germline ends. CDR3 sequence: CASSLQGVAQPQHF. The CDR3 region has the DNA TGTGCCAGCAGCTTGCAGGGAGTAGCTCAGCCCCAGCATTTT. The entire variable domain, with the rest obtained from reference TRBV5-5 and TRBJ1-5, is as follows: DAGVTQSPTHLIKTRGQQVTLRCSPISGHKSVSWYQQVLGQGPQFIFQYYEKEERGRGNFPDRFSARQFPNYSSELNVNALLLGDSALYLCASSLQGVAQPQHFGDGTRLSIL.

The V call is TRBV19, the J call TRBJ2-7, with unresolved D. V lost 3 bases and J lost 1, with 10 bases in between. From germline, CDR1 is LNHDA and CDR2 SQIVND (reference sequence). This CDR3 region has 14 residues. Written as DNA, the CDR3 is TGTGCCAGTAGTATCTCTGGGGTATCCTACGAGCAGTACTTC. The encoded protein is CASSISGVSYEQYF. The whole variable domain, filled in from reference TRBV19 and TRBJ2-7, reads DGGITQSPKYLFRKEGQNVTLSCEQNLNHDAMYWYRQDPGQGLRLIYYSQIVNDFQKGDIAEGYSVSREKKESFPLTVTSAQKNPTAFYLCASSISGVSYEQYFGPGTRLTVT.

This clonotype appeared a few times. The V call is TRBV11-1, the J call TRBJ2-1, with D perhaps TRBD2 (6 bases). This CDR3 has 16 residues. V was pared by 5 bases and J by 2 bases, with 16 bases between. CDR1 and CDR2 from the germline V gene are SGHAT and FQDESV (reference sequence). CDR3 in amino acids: CASSQRRDRAYNEQFF. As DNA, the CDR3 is TGTGCCAGCAGCCAACGGCGGGACCGGGCCTACAATGAGCAGTTCTTC.

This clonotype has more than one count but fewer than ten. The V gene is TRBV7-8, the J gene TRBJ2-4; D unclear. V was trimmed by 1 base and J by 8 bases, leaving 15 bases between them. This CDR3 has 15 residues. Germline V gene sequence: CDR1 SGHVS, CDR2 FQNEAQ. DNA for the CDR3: TGTGCCAGCAGCTTAGGCGCAGGTCTTGGGGACATTCAGTACTTC. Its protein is CASSLGAGLGDIQYF.